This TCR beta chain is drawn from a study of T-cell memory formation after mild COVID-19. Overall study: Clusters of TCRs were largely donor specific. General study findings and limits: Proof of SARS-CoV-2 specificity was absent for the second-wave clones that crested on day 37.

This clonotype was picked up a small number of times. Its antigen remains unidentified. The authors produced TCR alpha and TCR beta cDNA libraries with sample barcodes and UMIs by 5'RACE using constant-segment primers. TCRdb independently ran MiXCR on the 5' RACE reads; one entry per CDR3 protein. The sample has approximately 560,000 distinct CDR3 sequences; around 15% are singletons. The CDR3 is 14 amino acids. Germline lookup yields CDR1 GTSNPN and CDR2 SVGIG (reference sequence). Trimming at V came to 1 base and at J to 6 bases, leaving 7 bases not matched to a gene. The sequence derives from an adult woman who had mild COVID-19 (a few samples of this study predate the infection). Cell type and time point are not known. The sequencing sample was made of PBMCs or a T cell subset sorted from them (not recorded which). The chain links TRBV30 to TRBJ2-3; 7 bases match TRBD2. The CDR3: CAWSGGGSPDTQYF. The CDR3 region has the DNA TGTGCCTGGAGTGGTGGCGGGAGTCCGGATACGCAGTATTTT.